One and the same sample provided the 17 T cell receptor beta chains below, sequenced in a study of T cells in Graves' hyperthyroidism and ophthalmopathy. The CDR3 regions of TCR beta were amplified from RNA transcripts. TCR CDR3 underwent first-round RT-PCR with the HTBI primer set. TCRdb used MiXCR to reprocess the multiplex PCR reads, holding one entry per CDR3 protein. The table has some 270,000 distinct CDR3 sequences, roughly 14% seen once. Material for sequencing was blood. The receptors were sampled from a woman aged 30 to 39 with Graves' hyperthyroidism that later progressed to Graves' ophthalmopathy.

At least ten counts were recorded for this clonotype. V is TRBV28 and J is TRBJ2-7; D is uncertain. V gave up 4 bases and J gave up 4 bases, with 11 bases separating them. This CDR3 comprises 13 residues. Per the germline V gene, CDR1 is MDHEN and CDR2 is SYDVKM. In nucleotides, the CDR3 is TGTGCCAGCAGTTCTACAGTACCGTACGAGCAGTACTTC. It yields the protein CASSSTVPYEQYF.

The sample holds many counts of this clonotype. The chain joins TRBV4-1 to TRBJ2-7; the D is unclear. The CDR3 spans 13 residues. The ends were cut back, 3 bases at V and 2 bases at J, with 8 bases in the middle. Germline V gene data show CDR1 as MGHRA and CDR2 as YSYEKL. The CDR3 loop is CASSQTPTYEQYF. In DNA form, the CDR3 reads TGCGCCAGCAGCCAGACCCCTACCTACGAGCAGTACTTC.

This clonotype showed up many times. The genes are TRBV12-3 or TRBV12-4 and TRBJ2-1, with TRBD2 matching over 14 bases. The J segment lost 8 bases and the V segment lost 7 bases, leaving 7 bases of the junction unmatched. The CDR3 has 15 residues. CDR3 sequence reads: CASNMRLAGGYEQFF. CDR3 nucleotides: TGTGCCAGCAACATGAGACTAGCGGGAGGGTATGAGCAGTTCTTC.

There are many counts of this clonotype. The chain employs TRBV11-2 and TRBJ2-7, with D perhaps TRBD1 (6 bases). CDR1 and CDR2 (germline): SGHAT, FQNNGV. The CDR3 sequence is 15 residues long. Trimming left V 5 bases short and J 2 bases short, with 16 bases between. CDR3 coding DNA: TGTGCCAGCAGCCCTCCGGGACATAAGACCTACGAGCAGTACTTC. Protein product: CASSPPGHKTYEQYF.

This clonotype was seen ten or more times. The J gene is TRBJ1-5, the V gene TRBV5-1; 7 positions agree with TRBD1. The junction had 5 bases not matched to a gene; V was cut back by 0 bases and J by 5 bases. Germline V lookup: CDR1 SGHRS, CDR2 YFSETQ. CDR3 size: 15 residues. CDR3 nucleotides: TGCGCCAGCAGCTTGGTAGGGGGCGGTGATCAGCCCCAGCATTTT. Encoded protein: CASSLVGGGDQPQHF.

This clonotype was detected ten times or more. The V and J genes are TRBV20-1 and TRBJ1-4, with D hard to call. Trimming removed 3 bases at V and 3 bases at J, with 11 bases between. Germline V gene data show CDR1 as DFQATT and CDR2 as SNEGSKA (reference sequence). This CDR3 spans 14 amino acids. The CDR3 loop reads CSASNRLPNEKLFF. In nucleotides, the CDR3 is TGCAGTGCTAGTAACAGACTCCCTAATGAAAAACTGTTTTTT.

This clonotype turned up a few times. The J gene is TRBJ2-3, the V gene TRBV11-3, with 14 nucleotides matching TRBD2. Germline V gene lookup returns CDR1 SGHNT and CDR2 YENEEA. With V trimmed by 6 bases and J by 1 base, 9 bases remained unmatched. This CDR3 spans 18 amino acids. The CDR3 loop reads CASRSGTSGSNCTDTQYF. CDR3 in DNA: TGTGCCAGCAGGTCCGGGACTAGCGGGAGCAATTGCACAGATACGCAGTATTTT.

The table lists this clonotype with many counts. V gene TRBV4-2 combines with J gene TRBJ2-7, with 9 bases aligning to TRBD2. V trimming: 0 bases; J trimming: 3 bases; junction bases outside the gene matches: 9. Germline assignment: CDR1 LGHNA and CDR2 YNFKEQ. The CDR3 loop spans 17 amino acids. The CDR3 bases are TGTGCCAGCAGCCAAGATCGGGCTAGGCGGGAGGGCTACGAGCAGTACTTC. Its translation is CASSQDRARREGYEQYF.

The chain carries TRBV6-1 and TRBJ2-3; 10 nucleotides match TRBD2. This CDR3 is built from 15 residues. Germline V gene data show CDR1 as MNHNS and CDR2 as SASEGT. V gave up 7 bases and J gave up 1 base; unmatched junction bases: 5. DNA of the CDR3: TGTGCCAGCACCGCCGGGACTAGCGGCACAGATACGCAGTATTTT. This gives the protein CASTAGTSGTDTQYF.

Ten or more counts support this clonotype. The gene calls are TRBV29-1 and TRBJ2-3; 8 bases are shared with TRBD2. Germline trimming cut 6 bases from V and 3 bases from J; bases unmatched to any gene: 8. This CDR3 spans 14 amino acids. In germline, CDR1 is SQVTM, CDR2 ANQGSEA. In DNA, the CDR3 is TGCAGCGTCGGGGGGGGAAGGGGGACAGATACGCAGTATTTT. It translates to CSVGGGRGTDTQYF.

This clonotype was counted at least ten times. The V gene is TRBV7-9, the J gene TRBJ2-1, with 13 bases lining up with TRBD2. CDR1 and CDR2 from the germline V gene are SEHNR and FQNEAQ (reference sequence). With 5 bases clipped from V and 4 bases from J, the junction kept 5 bases outside the gene matches. This CDR3 region has 16 residues. The CDR3 DNA follows: TGTGCCAGCAGCACGACTAGCGGGAGGTCTTACAATGAGCAGTTCTTC. It is translated as CASSTTSGRSYNEQFF.

The chain employs TRBV7-2 and TRBJ1-1; TRBD1 aligns across 7 bases. This CDR3 has 15 residues. The V segment lost 4 bases and the J segment 0 bases; nucleotides outside the gene matches: 5. CDR1 is SGHTA, CDR2 FQGNSA, per germline. This CDR3 reads CASSSPGQLNTEAFF. CDR3 nucleotide sequence: TGTGCCAGCAGCTCGCCGGGACAGTTGAACACTGAAGCTTTCTTT.

This clonotype was recorded at least ten times. This chain links TRBV7-8 with TRBJ2-1, with D perhaps TRBD2 (5 bases). The length of the CDR3 is 14 residues. Trimming took off 5 bases at V and 6 bases at J, with 14 bases between the two ends. Germline-derived CDR1 and CDR2 are SGHVS and FQNEAQ. Here the CDR3 DNA reads TGTGCCAGCAGCCCCGTTGGGAGCAGCAATGAGCAGTTCTTC. It translates to CASSPVGSSNEQFF. The entire variable domain, with the rest obtained from reference TRBV7-8 and TRBJ2-1, is as follows: GAGVSQSPRYKVAKRGQDVALRCDPISGHVSLFWYQQALGQGPEFLTYFQNEAQLDKSGLPSDRFFAERPEGSVSTLKIQRTQQEDSAVYLCASSPVGSSNEQFFGPGTRLTVL.

The chain uses TRBV29-1 and TRBJ2-7; 11 bases line up with TRBD1. The V segment lost 2 bases and the J segment 6 bases; nucleotides outside the gene matches: 9. The CDR3 is 15 residues long. Looked up from germline, CDR1 is SQVTM and CDR2 is ANQGSEA. This CDR3 reads CSVERGGQGAGEQYF. The CDR3 nucleotides are TGCAGCGTTGAACGGGGAGGACAGGGGGCAGGCGAGCAGTACTTC.

This clonotype was seen many times. The chain has TRBV28 and TRBJ1-1; 7 bases line up with TRBD1. Germline V lookup: CDR1 MDHEN, CDR2 SYDVKM. This CDR3 comprises 15 residues. Trimming at V came to 3 bases and at J to 6 bases, leaving 10 bases not matched to a gene. CDR3 in amino acids: CASSFPTGVKAEAFF. DNA for the CDR3: TGTGCCAGCAGTTTCCCCACAGGGGTAAAGGCTGAAGCTTTCTTT.

This clonotype has ten or more counts. The genes are TRBV20-1 and TRBJ1-4; a weak D match, TRBD1 (5 bases). CDR1 and CDR2 (germline): DFQATT, SNEGSKA (reference sequence). V lost 4 bases and J lost 7, with 16 bases in between. This CDR3 region has 14 residues. The CDR3 region has the DNA TGCAGTGCTACGACACGGGCGGGGCCTGAAAAACTGTTTTTT. It codes for CSATTRAGPEKLFF.

This clonotype was seen many times. The gene calls are TRBV30 and TRBJ2-7; D is possibly TRBD2 (5 bases). V lost 8 bases and J lost 2, with 13 bases in between. Germline CDR1 GTSNPN, CDR2 SVGIG (reference sequence). The CDR3 totals 12 residues. The DNA of the CDR3 is TGTGCCCCTCCGGGAAGTGCCTACGAGCAGTACTTC. It specifies CAPPGSAYEQYF.